One sample yielded the 3 T cell receptor beta chains listed below, sequenced in a study of PD-L1 blockade in urothelial cancer. Assay: immunoSEQ multiplex PCR; the TCRdb copy retains only in-frame clones and omits some. Found here are 48,000 or so clones, about four fifths of them singletons; the top ten hold 8.8%. Time point indicated: peripheral blood 6 weeks after treatment start. The input for sequencing was PBMCs, taken around atezolizumab (anti-PD-L1) treatment. The receptors were sampled from an older man with urothelial cancer.

The chain links TRBV28 to TRBJ1-5, with a possible D match to TRBD1 (6 bases). The CDR3 contains 13 residues. Between the trimmed V and J ends, which lost 10 bases and 0 bases, there was a span of 10 bases. CDR1 and CDR2 from the germline V gene are MDHEN and SYDVKM. Written as DNA, the CDR3 is TGTGCCACCCACAGGGATAGCAATCAGCCCCAGCATTTT. Its translation is CATHRDSNQPQHF.

The rearrangement links TRBV18 to TRBJ1-4; D is uncertain. V was cut by 5 bases and J by 1 base, with 11 bases left in between. The CDR3 loop spans 15 amino acids. The germline CDR1 and CDR2 sequences are KGHSH and LQKENI. In DNA form, the CDR3 reads TGTGCCAGCTCAGAGAACCTTGGAACTAATGAAAAACTGTTTTTT. Amino acid sequence: CASSENLGTNEKLFF. Full variable domain (outside the CDR3, taken from reference TRBV18 and TRBJ1-4): NAGVMQNPRHLVRRRGQEARLRCSPMKGHSHVYWYRQLPEEGLKFMVYLQKENIIDESGMPKERFSAEFPKEGPSILRIQQVVRGDSAAYFCASSENLGTNEKLFFGSGTQLSVL.

The J gene is TRBJ1-4, the V gene TRBV6-1, with a tentative D call TRBD1 (5 bases). This CDR3 spans 16 amino acids. Germline CDR1 reads MNHNS; CDR2 reads SASEGT. Trimming took 2 bases from V and 1 from J, leaving 11 bases between them. The DNA of the CDR3 is TGTGCCAGCAGTGAACCGGGGGGGGGAACTAATGAAAAACTGTTTTTT. It is translated as CASSEPGGGTNEKLFF.